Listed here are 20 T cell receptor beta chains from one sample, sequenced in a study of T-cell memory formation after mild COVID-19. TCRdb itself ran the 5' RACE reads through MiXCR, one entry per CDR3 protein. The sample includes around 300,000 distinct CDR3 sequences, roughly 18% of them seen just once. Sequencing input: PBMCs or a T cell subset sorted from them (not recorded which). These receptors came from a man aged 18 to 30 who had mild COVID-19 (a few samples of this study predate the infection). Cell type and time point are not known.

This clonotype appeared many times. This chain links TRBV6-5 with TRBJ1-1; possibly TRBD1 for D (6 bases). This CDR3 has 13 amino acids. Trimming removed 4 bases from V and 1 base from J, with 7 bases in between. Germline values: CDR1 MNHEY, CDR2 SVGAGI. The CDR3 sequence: CASSWTANTEAFF. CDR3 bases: TGTGCCAGCAGTTGGACAGCGAACACTGAAGCTTTCTTT.

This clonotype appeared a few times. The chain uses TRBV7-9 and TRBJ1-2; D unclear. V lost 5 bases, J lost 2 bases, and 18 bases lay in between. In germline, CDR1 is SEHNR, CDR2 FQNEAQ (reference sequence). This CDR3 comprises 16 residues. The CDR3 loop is CASSRLSHGENYGYTF. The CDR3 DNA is TGTGCCAGCAGCCGTCTTTCCCACGGGGAAAACTATGGCTACACCTTC.

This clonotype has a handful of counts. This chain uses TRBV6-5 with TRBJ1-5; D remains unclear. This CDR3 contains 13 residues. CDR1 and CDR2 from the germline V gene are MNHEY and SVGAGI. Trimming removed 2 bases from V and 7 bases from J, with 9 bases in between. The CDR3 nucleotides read TGTGCCAGCAGTTACCGGAGACTCCAGCCCCAGCATTTT. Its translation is CASSYRRLQPQHF.

The CDR3 coding sequence is TGTGCCAGCAGCTTAGGCGGGGTTAGGGGGCAGCCCCAGCATTTT. This codes for CASSLGGVRGQPQHF. The chain joins TRBV7-6 to TRBJ1-5; tentatively, D is TRBD1 (6 bases). The ends were cut back, 1 base at V and 7 bases at J, with 14 bases in the middle. Germline CDR1 is SGHVS and CDR2 is FNYEAQ. The CDR3 has 15 residues.

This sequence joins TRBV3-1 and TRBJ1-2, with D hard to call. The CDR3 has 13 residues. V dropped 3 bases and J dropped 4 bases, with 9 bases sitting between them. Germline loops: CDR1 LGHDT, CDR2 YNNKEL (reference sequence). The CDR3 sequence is CASSQRRLYGYTF. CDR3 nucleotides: TGTGCCAGCAGCCAGAGGAGGCTCTATGGCTACACCTTC. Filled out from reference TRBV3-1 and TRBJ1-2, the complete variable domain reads DTAVSQTPKYLVTQMGNDKSIKCEQNLGHDTMYWYKQDSKKFLKIMFSYNNKELIINETVPNRFSPKSPDKAHLNLHINSLELGDSAVYFCASSQRRLYGYTFGSGTRLTVV.

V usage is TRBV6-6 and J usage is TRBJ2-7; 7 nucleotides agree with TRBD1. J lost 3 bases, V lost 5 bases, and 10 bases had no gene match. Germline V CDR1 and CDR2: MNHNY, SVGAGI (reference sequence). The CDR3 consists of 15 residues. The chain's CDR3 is CASSPGTETFYEQYF. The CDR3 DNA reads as TGTGCCAGCAGTCCCGGGACAGAAACCTTCTACGAGCAGTACTTC.

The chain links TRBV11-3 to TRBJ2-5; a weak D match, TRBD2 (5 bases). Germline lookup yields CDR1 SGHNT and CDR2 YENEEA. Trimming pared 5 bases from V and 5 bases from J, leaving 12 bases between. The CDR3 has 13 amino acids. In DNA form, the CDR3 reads TGTGCCAGCAGCCCCCGGGATGGGGAGACCCAGTACTTC. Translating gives CASSPRDGETQYF.

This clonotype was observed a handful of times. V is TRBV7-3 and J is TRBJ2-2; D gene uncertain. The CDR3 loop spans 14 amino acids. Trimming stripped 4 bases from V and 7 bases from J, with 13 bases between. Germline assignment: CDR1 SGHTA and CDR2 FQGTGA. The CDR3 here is CASSSTKVGGELFF. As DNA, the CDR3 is TGTGCCAGCAGCTCCACTAAAGTCGGCGGGGAGCTGTTTTTT.

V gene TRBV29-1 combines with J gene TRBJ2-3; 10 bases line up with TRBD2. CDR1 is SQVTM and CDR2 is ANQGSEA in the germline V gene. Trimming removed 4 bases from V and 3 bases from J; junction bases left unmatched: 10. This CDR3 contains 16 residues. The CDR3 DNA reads TGCAGCGTTGTTGGTAGTACTAGCGGGGTAACAGATACGCAGTATTTT. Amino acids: CSVVGSTSGVTDTQYF.

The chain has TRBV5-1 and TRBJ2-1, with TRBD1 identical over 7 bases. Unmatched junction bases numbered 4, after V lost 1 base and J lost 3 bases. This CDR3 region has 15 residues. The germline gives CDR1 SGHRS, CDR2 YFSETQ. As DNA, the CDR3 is TGCGCCAGCAGCTTGAGGGACAGCTTCTACAATGAGCAGTTCTTC. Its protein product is CASSLRDSFYNEQFF.

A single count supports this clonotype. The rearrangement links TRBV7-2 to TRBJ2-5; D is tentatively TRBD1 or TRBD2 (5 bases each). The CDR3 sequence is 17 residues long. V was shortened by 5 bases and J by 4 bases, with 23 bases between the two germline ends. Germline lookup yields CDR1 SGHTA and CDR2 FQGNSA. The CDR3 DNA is TGTGCCAGCAGCCGGGGCGTGGTGGCAGGGCAGAGAGAGACCCAGTACTTC. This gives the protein CASSRGVVAGQRETQYF.

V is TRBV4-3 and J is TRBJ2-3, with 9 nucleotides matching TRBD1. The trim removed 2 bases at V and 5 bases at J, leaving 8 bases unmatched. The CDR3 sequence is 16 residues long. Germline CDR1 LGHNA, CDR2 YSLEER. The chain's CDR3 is CASSQLGTGWKDTQYF. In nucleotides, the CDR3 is TGCGCCAGCAGCCAACTCGGGACAGGGTGGAAAGATACGCAGTATTTT.

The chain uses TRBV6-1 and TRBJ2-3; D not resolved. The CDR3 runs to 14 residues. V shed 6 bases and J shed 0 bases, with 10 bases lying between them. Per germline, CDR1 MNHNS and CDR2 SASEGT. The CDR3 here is CASRKGSSTDTQYF. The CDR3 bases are TGTGCCAGCAGGAAAGGGTCTAGCACAGATACGCAGTATTTT.

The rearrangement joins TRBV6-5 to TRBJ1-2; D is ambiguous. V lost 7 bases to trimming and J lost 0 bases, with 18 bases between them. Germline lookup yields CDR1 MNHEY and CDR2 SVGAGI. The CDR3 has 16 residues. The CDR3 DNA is TGTGCCAGCACCCAGAGGGCGATAGCTTCTAACTATGGCTACACCTTC. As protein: CASTQRAIASNYGYTF.

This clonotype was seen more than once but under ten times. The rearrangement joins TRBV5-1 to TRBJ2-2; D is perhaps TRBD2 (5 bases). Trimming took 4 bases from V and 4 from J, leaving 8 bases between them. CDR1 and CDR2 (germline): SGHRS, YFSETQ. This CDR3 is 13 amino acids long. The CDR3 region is CASSVSGTGELFF. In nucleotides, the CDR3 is TGCGCCAGCAGCGTGAGCGGCACCGGGGAGCTGTTTTTT.

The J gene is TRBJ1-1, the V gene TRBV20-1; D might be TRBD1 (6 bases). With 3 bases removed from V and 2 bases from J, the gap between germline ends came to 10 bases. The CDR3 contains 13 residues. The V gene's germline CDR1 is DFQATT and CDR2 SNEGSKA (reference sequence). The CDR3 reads CSARLQGNTEAFF. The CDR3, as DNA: TGCAGTGCTAGGTTACAGGGAAACACTGAAGCTTTCTTT.

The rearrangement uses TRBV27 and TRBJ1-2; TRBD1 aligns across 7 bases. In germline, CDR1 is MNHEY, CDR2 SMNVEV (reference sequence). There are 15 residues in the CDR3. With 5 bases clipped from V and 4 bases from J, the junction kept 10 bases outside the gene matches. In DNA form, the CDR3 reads TGTGCCAGCAGTCCCCATCCGGGACAGACCTATGGCTACACCTTC. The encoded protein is CASSPHPGQTYGYTF.

The CDR3 loop is CASSSDGYRSYEQYV. CDR3 in DNA: TGTGCCAGCAGTTCGGACGGGTACCGGTCCTACGAGCAGTACGTC. V gene TRBV28 combines with J gene TRBJ2-7; D gene uncertain. V lost 4 bases, J lost 1 base, and 14 bases lay in between. CDR3 length: 15 residues. CDR1 and CDR2 from the germline V gene are MDHEN and SYDVKM.

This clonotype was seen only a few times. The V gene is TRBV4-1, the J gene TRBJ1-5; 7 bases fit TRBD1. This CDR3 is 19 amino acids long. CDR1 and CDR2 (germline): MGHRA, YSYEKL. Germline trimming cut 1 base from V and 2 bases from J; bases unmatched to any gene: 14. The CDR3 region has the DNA TGCGCCAGCAGCCAAGGTAGTAACAGGGGAAGATACGGCAATCAGCCCCAGCATTTT. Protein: CASSQGSNRGRYGNQPQHF.

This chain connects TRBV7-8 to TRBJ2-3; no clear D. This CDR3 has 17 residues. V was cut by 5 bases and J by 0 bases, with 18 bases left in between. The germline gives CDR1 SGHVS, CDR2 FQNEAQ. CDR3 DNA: TGTGCCAGCAGCGGGCCCTTGACGGCGACTAGCACAGATACGCAGTATTTT. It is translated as CASSGPLTATSTDTQYF.